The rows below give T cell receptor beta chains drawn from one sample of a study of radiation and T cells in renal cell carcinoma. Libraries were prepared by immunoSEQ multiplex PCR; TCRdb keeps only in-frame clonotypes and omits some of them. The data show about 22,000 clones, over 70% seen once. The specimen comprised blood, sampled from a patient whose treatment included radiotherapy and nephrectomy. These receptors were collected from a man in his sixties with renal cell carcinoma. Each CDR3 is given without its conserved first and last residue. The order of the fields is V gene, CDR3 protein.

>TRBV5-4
ASSQSGQGRNNEQF
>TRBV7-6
ASSTAAGGEQY
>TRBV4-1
ASSRTNNRVATEAF
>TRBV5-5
ASSLNWGDSGANVLT
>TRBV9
ASSQTINTEAF
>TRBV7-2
ASSLQFNEQF
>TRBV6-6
ASSYPFRYEQY
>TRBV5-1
ASSDGQGAGETQY
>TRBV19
ASSILELAVNTGELF
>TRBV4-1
ASSPRTGASYEQY
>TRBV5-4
ASSLTRAYGYT
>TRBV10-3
AISEPRNEKLF
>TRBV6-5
ASRDGLVGRETQY
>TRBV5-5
ASSLGPRGAYNEQF
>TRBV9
ASSELAGDNEQF
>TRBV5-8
ASSSREGGSETQY
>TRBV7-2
ASSSQTGLGEKLF
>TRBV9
ASSVDPTGGDGELF
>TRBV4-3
ASSERLEQPQH
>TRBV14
ASSLPPNEQF
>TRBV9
ASSVGDGEETQY
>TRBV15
ATSRDGRAGEF
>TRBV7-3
ASSRDTNTEAF
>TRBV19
ASSIRAESSYEQY
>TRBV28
ATRWGDQPQH